This T cell receptor beta chain was documented in a study of blood T cell repertoires in COVID-19. Whole-study context: Material from acute and convalescent COVID-19 was sourced from the United States, Italy and Spain. T cells, B-cell-depleted T cells, or PBMCs supplied cDNA or gDNA.

The V and J ends lost 3 bases and 6 bases respectively, with 13 bases between them. The CDR3 sequence is 13 residues long. Germline CDR1 SGDLS, CDR2 YYNGEE. This clone showed up just a few times. Participant age was roughly 18 to 90 years, and participants resided in approximately 25 US areas. Researchers sorted participants into cohorts using their self-reported clinical history. Clones were sequenced by immunoSEQ multiplex PCR, and TCRdb holds only the in-frame ones, with some missing. The table lists hundreds of thousands of clones, roughly nine tenths of them singletons. What was sequenced was PBMCs or T cells enriched from blood (not recorded which). The clonotype comes from a woman aged 45-60 years in a cohort exposed to, infected with or recovered from COVID-19 (not recorded which). The chain has TRBV9 and TRBJ2-7; the D is unclear. As DNA, the CDR3 is TGTGCCAGCAGCGCCGCTCTAAGAGGCGAGCAGTACTTC. It is translated as CASSAALRGEQYF.